The 23 T cell receptor beta chains below come from one sample, sequenced in a study of breast tumors, draining lymph nodes, adjacent tissues. Via MiXCR, TCRdb re-called the multiplex PCR reads, giving one row per CDR3 protein. The sample yields roughly 49,000 distinct CDR3 sequences, around 40% seen once. Sequencing input: breast tumor tissue. The receptors stem from a female donor with breast cancer. Some clones in this sample may be carry-over from other donors' samples.

A word on this clonotype: Relative to the germline gene, one junction end is altered; a read error may explain this. The rearrangement uses TRBV7-2 and TRBJ2-5, with unresolved D. The CDR3 spans 15 residues. Germline loops: CDR1 SGHTA, CDR2 FQGNSA. The CDR3 spells CASSERVELKETQYF. The CDR3 DNA reads TGCGCCAGCAGCGAACGGGTGGAACTCAAAGAGACCCAGTACTTC.

This clonotype was seen repeatedly, ten times or more. The chain carries TRBV6-2 or TRBV6-3 and TRBJ2-1; a possible D gene is TRBD2 (5 bases). V lost 4 bases to trimming and J lost 9 bases, with 13 bases between them. The CDR3 is 13 residues long. Looked up from germline, CDR1 is MNHEY and CDR2 is SVGEGT. The CDR3 DNA sequence: TGTGCCAGCAGTTTCCGACTACTGGGTGAGCAGTTCTTC. Amino acids: CASSFRLLGEQFF.

The chain recombines TRBV6-6 with TRBJ2-7; D may be TRBD1 or TRBD2 (6 bases each). The CDR3 totals 17 residues. CDR1 is MNHNY and CDR2 is SVGAGI in the germline V gene (reference sequence). Trimming took 6 bases from V and 4 from J, leaving 25 bases between them. Here the CDR3 DNA reads TGTGCCAGCAGCTTTGAACGGGGGCAGGACATTACATACGAGCAGTACTTC. Amino acid sequence: CASSFERGQDITYEQYF.

The table lists this clonotype with many counts. J is TRBJ1-5 and V is TRBV7-9; D remains unclear. The V and J ends lost 4 bases and 9 bases respectively, with 10 bases between them. The CDR3 is 12 amino acids. Germline V gene sequence: CDR1 SEHNR, CDR2 FQNEAQ (reference sequence). In nucleotides, the CDR3 is TGTGCCAGCAGCTCCGGATTAGGGCCCCAGCATTTT. Its translation: CASSSGLGPQHF.

Remarks on this clonotype: The conserved closing phenylalanine or tryptophan is absent in this CDR3, likely reflecting a read error. The limits of the CDR3 on the DNA are not certain, so only TCRdb's listed CDR3 is given. The chain carries TRBV7-6 and TRBJ1-2. Germline lookup yields CDR1 SGHVS and CDR2 FNYEAQ. The CDR3 contains 15 residues when both ends are counted. The CDR3 reads CASSSDTSANYGYPL.

This clonotype was counted many times. The V gene is TRBV2, the J gene TRBJ2-5; D is unclear. The CDR3 spans 12 residues. V lost 0 bases to trimming and J lost 6 bases, with 5 bases between them. The V gene's germline CDR1 is SNHLY and CDR2 FYNNEI. As DNA, the CDR3 is TGTGCCAGCAGTGAAGCTTTGAAGACCCAGTACTTC. It is translated as CASSEALKTQYF.

This clonotype was seen a handful of times. This chain connects TRBV6-1 to TRBJ2-2, with D unclear. This CDR3 has 14 amino acids. Germline V gene lookup returns CDR1 MNHNS and CDR2 SASEGT. Deletions cut 1 base from V and 0 bases from J, with 3 bases between. The CDR3 region has the DNA TGTGCCAGCAGTGAAGATTCGAACACCGGGGAGCTGTTTTTT. Protein product: CASSEDSNTGELFF.

This clonotype came up many times. A much larger clonotype is one base distant, so this may be a read error. Because the CDR3 is missing its conserved closing phenylalanine or tryptophan, this is likely a read error. The chain combines TRBV9 with TRBJ2-1, with D maybe TRBD2 (5 bases). The germline V gene has CDR1 SGDLS and CDR2 YYNGEE. V was cut by 2 bases and J by 7 bases, with 10 bases left in between. CDR3 length: 13 amino acids. DNA of the CDR3: TGTGCCAGCAGCGTTAGTACGGGGAATGAGCAGTTCTCC. It translates to CASSVSTGNEQFS.

Concerning this clonotype itself: The junction differs from germline at one of its ends, possibly a read error. J is TRBJ1-6 and V is TRBV5-1, with 7 bases aligning to TRBD1. Looked up from germline, CDR1 is SGHRS and CDR2 is YFSETQ. There are 15 residues in the CDR3. The CDR3 here is CAGSSDRRDNSPLHF. Written as DNA, the CDR3 is TGCGCCGGCAGCTCGGACAGGAGGGATAATTCACCCCTCCACTTT. The full variable domain, in which reference TRBV5-1 and TRBJ1-6 provide the parts outside the CDR3, is KAGVTQTPRYLIKTRGQQVTLSCSPISGHRSVSWYQQTPGQGLQFLFEYFSETQRNKGNFPGRFSGRQFSNSRSEMNVSTLELGDSALYLCAGSSDRRDNSPLHFGNGTRLTVT.

For this clonotype: This is likely a read error, given that the CDR3 carries no conserved phenylalanine or tryptophan at its end. No DNA is shown, since the ends of the CDR3 on it are uncertain; the CDR3 is the one TCRdb lists. The gene calls are TRBV7-9 and TRBJ2-7; the D call of TRBD1 is as the table states it, not checked on the DNA. Germline values: CDR1 SEHNR, CDR2 FQNEAQ (reference sequence). The CDR3 numbers 8 amino acids, ends counted. This CDR3 is CASSSGVM.

The chain has TRBV29-1 and TRBJ2-2; D might be TRBD1 or TRBD2, each matching 5 bases. The ends were cut back, 6 bases at V and 3 bases at J, with 17 bases in the middle. Germline assignment: CDR1 SQVTM and CDR2 ANQGSEA. The CDR3 covers 15 residues. The CDR3: CSVQKRDGYTGELFF. For the CDR3, the DNA is TGCAGCGTCCAAAAAAGGGACGGCTACACCGGGGAGCTGTTTTTT.

Regarding this clonotype: One base away lies a much larger clone, so this may be a sequencing read error. The DNA of the CDR3 is TGTGCCAGCAGTCAGGTGGGACAGGGGGCTAATGAGCAGTTCTTC. Amino acids: CASSQVGQGANEQFF. This chain connects TRBV6-4 to TRBJ2-1; TRBD1 aligns across 12 bases. The CDR3 covers 15 residues. Germline trimming cut 5 bases from V and 7 bases from J; bases unmatched to any gene: 6. Germline V gives CDR1 MRHNA, CDR2 SNTAGT.

A few counts support this clonotype. The V call is TRBV12-3 or TRBV12-4, the J call TRBJ2-5, with 9 bases matching TRBD1. This CDR3 spans 14 amino acids. V shed 5 bases, J shed 9 bases, and the junction held 10 bases outside the gene matches. The CDR3 DNA reads TGTGCCAGCAGTACAGGGGGCTATAATCAGCCCCAGTACTTC. It is translated as CASSTGGYNQPQYF.

The gene calls are TRBV29-1 and TRBJ2-7; D uncertain. CDR1 is SQVTM and CDR2 is ANQGSEA in the germline V gene. The CDR3 is 15 amino acids. V was trimmed by 1 base and J by 2 bases, leaving 15 bases between them. The CDR3 DNA sequence: TGCAGCGTTGAAGGGCGGCATGGCCTACCCTACGAGCAGTACTTC. It specifies CSVEGRHGLPYEQYF.

A remark on this clonotype: One end of the junction does not line up with germline, which may come from a read error. The V and J genes are TRBV2 and TRBJ2-3; 12 nucleotides agree with TRBD2. The CDR3 runs to 17 residues. Germline-derived CDR1 and CDR2 are SNHLY and FYNNEI. This CDR3 reads CASSATFRTSGTYTQYF. CDR3 bases: TGTGCCAGCAGTGCGACCTTCAGGACTAGCGGGACCTATACGCAGTACTTT.

This clonotype was seen many times. This chain uses TRBV10-3 with TRBJ2-1; 9 bases line up with TRBD1. J was trimmed by 10 bases and V by 7 bases; bases with no gene match: 11. Germline assignment: CDR1 ENHRY and CDR2 SYGVKD. This CDR3 spans 14 amino acids. The CDR3 region is CAITGETGGGEQFF. Written as DNA, the CDR3 is TGTGCCATCACCGGGGAGACAGGGGGAGGCGAGCAGTTCTTC.

This clonotype has a count of ten or more. This chain uses TRBV10-3 with TRBJ1-1; possible D gene TRBD1, 6 bases. The CDR3 length is 14 residues. V dropped 10 bases and J dropped 7 bases, with 22 bases sitting between them. Germline V lookup: CDR1 ENHRY, CDR2 SYGVKD. CDR3 DNA: TGTGCCACCAGGCCCCGGGACAACGACGGTGAAGCTTTCTTT. Protein product: CATRPRDNDGEAFF.

This chain connects TRBV5-4 to TRBJ1-2; D call uncertain. Trimming removed 2 bases at V and 4 bases at J, with 15 bases between. This CDR3 is 15 amino acids long. Germline V gene lookup returns CDR1 SGHNT and CDR2 YYREEE (reference sequence). The chain's CDR3 is CASSFDSHEIYGYTF. The DNA for the CDR3 is TGTGCCAGCAGCTTCGACTCGCACGAGATCTATGGCTACACCTTC.

In this sample, this clonotype turned up many times. The chain couples TRBV7-3 to TRBJ2-1; TRBD2 matches 8 bases. The CDR3 extends over 15 amino acids. With 5 bases clipped from V and 4 bases from J, the junction kept 7 bases outside the gene matches. CDR1 SGHTA and CDR2 FQGTGA come from the germline V gene. The CDR3 loop reads CASSDGTSAYNEQFF. CDR3 DNA sequence: TGTGCCAGCAGCGATGGGACTAGTGCATACAATGAGCAGTTCTTC.

This clonotype was seen ten or more times. The J gene is TRBJ1-4, the V gene TRBV18, with D unresolved. This CDR3 has 15 amino acids. Germline lookup yields CDR1 KGHSH and CDR2 LQKENI. Trimming removed 3 bases at V and 6 bases at J, with 14 bases between. CDR3 protein: CASSPATGLDEKLFF. The CDR3 coding sequence is TGTGCCAGCTCACCCGCCACGGGGTTGGATGAAAAACTGTTTTTT.

This clonotype showed up many times. CDR3 sequence (DNA): TGTGCCAGCAGCCACGGAACTAGCACAGATACGCAGTATTTT. Protein sequence: CASSHGTSTDTQYF. The V and J genes are TRBV9 and TRBJ2-3, with no clear D. The V and J ends lost 4 bases and 0 bases respectively, with 9 bases between them. The CDR3 spans 14 residues. Germline values: CDR1 SGDLS, CDR2 YYNGEE. Full variable domain (remainder filled in from reference TRBV9 and TRBJ2-3): DSGVTQTPKHLITATGQRVTLRCSPRSGDLSVYWYQQSLDQGLQFLIQYYNGEERAKGNILERFSAQQFPDLHSELNLSSLELGDSALYFCASSHGTSTDTQYFGPGTRLTVL.

In its sample, this clonotype ranks as medium-sized (0.01 to 0.1%). The chain combines TRBV4-2 with TRBJ2-2, with a possible D match to TRBD2 (5 bases). Trimming removed 1 base at V and 0 bases at J, with 15 bases between. The CDR3 runs 18 residues. Germline lookup yields CDR1 LGHNA and CDR2 YNFKEQ. The DNA of the CDR3 is TGTGCCAGCAGCCAAGTGGCCATCGAGCGGTCGAACACCGGGGAGCTGTTTTTT. Encoded protein: CASSQVAIERSNTGELFF.

In regard to this clonotype: The junction departs from the called germline gene at one end, perhaps through a read error. The rearrangement joins TRBV7-9 to TRBJ2-5; 8 bases fit TRBD2. From germline, CDR1 is SEHNR and CDR2 FQNEAQ (reference sequence). This CDR3 is 15 amino acids long. CDR3 residues: CASSRERAGDLAQHF. CDR3 nucleotides: TGTGCCAGCAGCCGTGAAAGAGCGGGGGACTTAGCCCAGCACTTC.